This note documents a single T cell receptor beta chain sequence. It has no known antigen specificity. The record has no base qualities; no much larger clone is one base away. The collaborating institutions used their own protocols to collect whole blood in K2EDTA tubes. For TCRbeta analysis, collaborators shipped samples in one of three forms: frozen whole blood, isolated PBMCs, or DNA extracted from either of those sample types. These data belong to a study of blood T cell repertoires in COVID-19 (dated by TCRdb to between 2020 and 2021). Notes on the research overall: Collaborator samples came from the United States, Italy and Spain and covered acute and convalescent phases of COVID-19. A de-identified subject ID, COVID-19 status, age in years and sex were almost always included in the sample metadata. HLA class I and class II types, where available, came from metadata supplied by the sample provider rather than from assay-based typing. The prospective study material was composed of cDNA or gDNA derived from T cells, B-cell-depleted T cells, or PBMCs. The repertoires were released in a freely available public database intended as a resource for research on the immune response to SARS-CoV-2. Samples came from the ongoing ImmuneRACE study (first 160 participants) plus 1,254 subjects from 6 global collaborators. The dataset comprised deeply sampled blood TCRbeta repertoires from subjects exposed to, actively infected with, or recovered from COVID-19.

The germline V and J ends show losses of 4 bases and 3 bases respectively, and no gene match explains 12 bases of the junction. The CDR3 contains 18 residues, cysteine and phenylalanine counted. Only the CDR3 region is kept as DNA, spanning 54 bases read in frame from base 1. From a lookup of the germline V gene (reference sequence), CDR1 and CDR2 are SEHNR and FQNEAQ. TCRbeta CDR3 regions were amplified from genomic DNA by means of the immunoSEQ Assay, a bias-controlled multiplex PCR. Per the original workflow: Nucleated cell counts per sample were estimated from amplification of reference gene primers within the assay. To quantify the absolute abundance of each unique TCRbeta CDR3 rearrangement, sequence reads were collapsed and filtered. Productive Simpson clonality was computed per sample as the square root of Simpson's diversity index over productive rearrangements. TCRdb re-hosts the immuneACCESS table, in-frame sequences only. Its copies lack some clones; in the studies checked, an unresolved V gene accounts for under half of them, and the cause for the rest is not known. V, J and clone size were drawn from that table, and D and trimming were deduced from the DNA. Recorded for this sample are about 100,000 clones; about 84% of them occurred a single time. In total, the top ten clones hold around 13% of the sample.

Overall study results and their limits: How much clinical and demographic metadata was included differed by source and by participant, and the metadata was provided uncurated.

The sequence links TRBV7-9 to TRBJ1-2; 12 central nucleotides agree with TRBD1. The TCR was taken from a human donor in a cohort sampled during active COVID-19. Sequencing input: peripheral blood. The CDR3 amino acid sequence is: CASSYIPGQGARDYGYTF. The DNA sequence is as follows: TGTGCCAGCAGCTATATTCCGGGACAGGGGGCGAGGGACTATGGCTACACCTTC.